This record looks at one TCR beta chain sequence and its context. Its antigen is still unknown. The sample belongs to a study of T cells after yellow fever vaccination. Broader study findings: A large majority of primary-vaccination clones showed up again after the booster (96% CD4, around 85% CD8).

Each CDR3 protein is one row after TCRdb ran MiXCR on the 5' RACE reads. The top ten clones hold under 15% of a sample with some 600,000 distinct CDR3 sequences, more than 9% of them seen once. Germline CDR1 DFQATT, CDR2 SNEGSKA (reference sequence). The ends were cut back, 0 bases at V and 2 bases at J, with 12 bases in the middle. The CDR3 extends over 15 amino acids. The clonotype was recovered from a man in his thirties or forties who received the YFV17D yellow fever vaccine. This specimen consisted of PBMCs, obtained on the day of the yellow fever booster vaccination. The V call is TRBV20-1, the J call TRBJ2-3; D remains unclear. The CDR3, as DNA: TGCAGTGCTAGAGATCTGTCAAGCGTCACAGATACGCAGTATTTT. Protein: CSARDLSSVTDTQYF.